Listed below are T cell receptor beta chains from one sample, sequenced in a study of cytomegalovirus exposure and HLA in healthy donors. Generated by immunoSEQ multiplex PCR, the TCRdb table keeps only in-frame clones and is missing some. The sample shows more than 95,000 clones, about 73% of them seen only once. Sequenced input: PBMCs. The source is a woman between 45 and 60 years old in good health and CMV-seropositive. CDR3s include the opening cysteine and the closing phenylalanine or tryptophan. D genes are given only for firm matches. Clone size, where shown, is once, few, many, or a class for clones that have expanded.

j_call: TRBJ1-3; d_call: NA; clone_size: once; v_call: TRBV28; cdr3_aa: CASSRAQSPDTIYF; cdr3_nt: TGTGCCAGCAGTCGTGCTCAGTCACCAGACACCATATATTTT
j_call: TRBJ2-7; d_call: NA; clone_size: NA; v_call: TRBV4-1; cdr3_aa: CASSKMETYEQYF; cdr3_nt: TGCGCCAGCAGCAAGATGGAGACCTACGAGCAGTACTTC
j_call: TRBJ2-5; d_call: TRBD2; clone_size: NA; v_call: TRBV28; cdr3_aa: CASSPRGRAEETQYF; cdr3_nt: TGTGCCAGCAGTCCCCGCGGGAGGGCGGAGGAGACCCAGTACTTC
j_call: TRBJ1-4; d_call: TRBD1; clone_size: few; v_call: TRBV5-1; cdr3_aa: CASSSGTEGEKLFF; cdr3_nt: TGCGCCAGCAGCTCCGGGACAGAGGGGGAAAAACTGTTTTTT
j_call: TRBJ2-7; d_call: NA; clone_size: NA; v_call: TRBV5-6; cdr3_aa: CASSFTGYEQYF; cdr3_nt: TGTGCCAGCAGCTTTACCGGCTACGAGCAGTACTTC
j_call: TRBJ2-5; d_call: TRBD1; clone_size: NA; v_call: TRBV4-2; cdr3_aa: CASGRTGDGETQYF; cdr3_nt: TGTGCCAGCGGCCGGACAGGGGACGGAGAGACCCAGTACTTC
j_call: TRBJ2-2; d_call: TRBD2; clone_size: NA; v_call: TRBV2; cdr3_aa: CASSVIAGGPLEGELFF; cdr3_nt: TGTGCCAGCAGTGTGATAGCGGGGGGACCTCTAGAAGGGGAGCTGTTTTTT
j_call: TRBJ2-7; d_call: TRBD1; clone_size: NA; v_call: TRBV13; cdr3_aa: CASSSEGQSSYEQYF; cdr3_nt: TGTGCCAGCAGCTCCGAGGGACAGAGCTCCTACGAGCAGTACTTC
j_call: TRBJ2-3; d_call: NA; clone_size: NA; v_call: TRBV28; cdr3_aa: CVTGRNTDTQYF; cdr3_nt: TGTGTGACAGGGAGGAACACAGATACGCAGTATTTT
j_call: TRBJ1-4; d_call: TRBD1; clone_size: NA; v_call: TRBV5-5; cdr3_aa: CASSNPGTGNEDEKLFF; cdr3_nt: TGTGCCAGCAGCAATCCCGGGACAGGGAATGAGGATGAAAAACTGTTTTTT
j_call: TRBJ2-4; d_call: NA; clone_size: NA; v_call: TRBV11-2; cdr3_aa: CASSLVPENIQYF; cdr3_nt: TGTGCCAGCAGCTTAGTGCCAGAAAACATTCAGTACTTC
j_call: TRBJ2-3; d_call: TRBD2; clone_size: once; v_call: TRBV7-2; cdr3_aa: CASSSRPSGGGDTQYF; cdr3_nt: TGTGCCAGCAGCTCTCGACCTAGCGGGGGGGGAGATACGCAGTATTTT
j_call: TRBJ2-7; d_call: TRBD2; clone_size: few; v_call: TRBV6-5; cdr3_aa: CASSYGGGPSYEQYF; cdr3_nt: TGTGCCAGCAGTTACGGCGGGGGGCCTTCCTACGAGCAGTACTTC
j_call: TRBJ2-5; d_call: TRBD2; clone_size: NA; v_call: TRBV5-4; cdr3_aa: CASSLRLAGLETQYF; cdr3_nt: TGTGCCAGCAGCCTTCGACTAGCGGGGTTGGAGACCCAGTACTTC
j_call: TRBJ2-7; d_call: NA; clone_size: NA; v_call: TRBV19; cdr3_aa: CASSMGHGTYEQYF; cdr3_nt: TGTGCCAGTAGTATGGGACACGGGACCTACGAGCAGTACTTC
j_call: TRBJ2-1; d_call: TRBD1; clone_size: NA; v_call: TRBV7-2; cdr3_aa: CASSLRGGRFF; cdr3_nt: TGTGCCAGCAGCTTAAGAGGGGGCCGGTTCTTC
j_call: TRBJ2-1; d_call: TRBD1; clone_size: NA; v_call: TRBV7-2; cdr3_aa: CASSQQGSYNEQFF; cdr3_nt: TGTGCCAGCAGCCAACAGGGGTCCTACAATGAGCAGTTCTTC
j_call: TRBJ2-5; d_call: NA; clone_size: NA; v_call: TRBV6-5; cdr3_aa: CASRAGWETQYF; cdr3_nt: TGTGCCTCCCGTGCCGGGTGGGAGACCCAGTACTTC
j_call: TRBJ2-1; d_call: TRBD2; clone_size: NA; v_call: TRBV4-1; cdr3_aa: CASSQRTSDGGEQFF; cdr3_nt: TGCGCCAGCAGCCAACGGACTAGTGACGGGGGTGAGCAGTTCTTC
j_call: TRBJ2-5; d_call: NA; clone_size: NA; v_call: TRBV2; cdr3_aa: CASASGDLRETQYF; cdr3_nt: TGTGCCAGCGCCTCGGGGGACTTGAGGGAGACCCAGTACTTC
j_call: TRBJ1-5; d_call: TRBD1; clone_size: NA; v_call: TRBV19; cdr3_aa: CASSTGGRGTNQPQHF; cdr3_nt: TGTGCCAGTAGTACAGGGGGCAGGGGTACCAATCAGCCCCAGCATTTT
j_call: TRBJ2-1; d_call: TRBD1; clone_size: NA; v_call: TRBV29-1; cdr3_aa: CSALSGTGSYNEQFF; cdr3_nt: TGCAGCGCCCTCTCCGGGACAGGATCCTACAATGAGCAGTTCTTC
j_call: TRBJ2-3; d_call: TRBD2; clone_size: NA; v_call: TRBV6-1; cdr3_aa: CASSDPATSGGVDTQYF; cdr3_nt: TGTGCCAGCAGTGACCCCGCGACTAGCGGGGGGGTGGATACGCAGTATTTT
j_call: TRBJ1-6; d_call: TRBD1; clone_size: NA; v_call: TRBV5-1; cdr3_aa: CASRQTGAYSPLHF; cdr3_nt: TGCGCCAGCAGACAGACAGGGGCCTATTCACCCCTCCACTTT
j_call: TRBJ2-1; d_call: NA; clone_size: NA; v_call: TRBV10-2; cdr3_aa: CASSGRGSTNEQFF; cdr3_nt: TGCGCCAGCAGTGGGAGGGGCAGCACCAATGAGCAGTTCTTC
j_call: TRBJ1-1; d_call: TRBD1; clone_size: NA; v_call: TRBV2; cdr3_aa: CASSEVGRGPEDTEAFF; cdr3_nt: TGTGCCAGCAGTGAAGTAGGCAGGGGGCCGGAGGATACTGAAGCTTTCTTT
j_call: TRBJ2-5; d_call: TRBD2; clone_size: NA; v_call: TRBV6-1; cdr3_aa: CASCWERGQTQYF; cdr3_nt: TGTGCCAGCTGTTGGGAGCGGGGTCAGACCCAGTACTTC
j_call: TRBJ2-7; d_call: TRBD2; clone_size: NA; v_call: TRBV5-4; cdr3_aa: CASSSSGGAVSYEQYF; cdr3_nt: TGTGCCAGCAGCTCTAGCGGGGGGGCAGTCTCCTACGAGCAGTACTTC
j_call: TRBJ2-3; d_call: NA; clone_size: NA; v_call: TRBV7-9; cdr3_aa: CASSRARSSTDTQYF; cdr3_nt: TGTGCCAGCTCCAGGGCCCGTTCTAGCACAGATACGCAGTATTTT
j_call: TRBJ2-5; d_call: NA; clone_size: NA; v_call: TRBV6-5; cdr3_aa: CASSYAGVAAQETQYF; cdr3_nt: TGTGCCAGCAGTTACGCCGGGGTGGCCGCCCAAGAGACCCAGTACTTC
j_call: TRBJ2-5; d_call: TRBD1; clone_size: NA; v_call: TRBV4-1; cdr3_aa: CASSQEHRGQQYF; cdr3_nt: TGCGCCAGCAGCCAAGAGCACAGGGGACAGCAGTACTTC
j_call: TRBJ1-5; d_call: NA; clone_size: NA; v_call: TRBV6-6; cdr3_aa: CASIRGHYSNQPQHF; cdr3_nt: TGTGCCAGCATCCGAGGACACTATAGCAATCAGCCCCAGCATTTT
j_call: TRBJ2-7; d_call: TRBD1; clone_size: NA; v_call: TRBV6-1; cdr3_aa: CAISAGTGGEVQYF; cdr3_nt: TGTGCCATCTCCGCCGGGACAGGGGGCGAGGTTCAGTACTTC
j_call: TRBJ1-3; d_call: NA; clone_size: NA; v_call: TRBV5-1; cdr3_aa: CASSLGEAGNTIYF; cdr3_nt: TGCGCCAGCAGCCTAGGGGAGGCTGGAAACACCATATATTTT
j_call: TRBJ2-1; d_call: NA; clone_size: few; v_call: TRBV2; cdr3_aa: CASRDGKSRGSSYNEQFF; cdr3_nt: TGTGCCAGCAGGGACGGAAAAAGTCGGGGGAGCTCCTACAATGAGCAGTTCTTC
j_call: TRBJ1-2; d_call: NA; clone_size: NA; v_call: TRBV20-1; cdr3_aa: CSARRLYGYTF; cdr3_nt: TGCAGTGCGAGGAGACTCTATGGCTACACCTTC
j_call: TRBJ1-2; d_call: NA; clone_size: NA; v_call: TRBV5-4; cdr3_aa: CASSLREGVGYTF; cdr3_nt: TGTGCCAGCAGCCTGCGGGAGGGGGTCGGCTACACCTTC
j_call: TRBJ2-5; d_call: NA; clone_size: NA; v_call: TRBV11-2; cdr3_aa: CASSLAHGGRRETQYF; cdr3_nt: TGTGCCAGCAGCTTAGCCCATGGGGGGAGGCGGGAGACCCAGTACTTC
j_call: TRBJ1-2; d_call: TRBD1; clone_size: few; v_call: TRBV6-1; cdr3_aa: CASREGALNYGYTF; cdr3_nt: TGTGCCAGCAGGGAGGGGGCGCTAAACTATGGCTACACCTTC
j_call: TRBJ1-2; d_call: NA; clone_size: NA; v_call: TRBV2; cdr3_aa: CASSVEALNYGYTF; cdr3_nt: TGTGCCAGCAGTGTGGAGGCCCTAAACTATGGCTACACCTTC
j_call: TRBJ2-7; d_call: TRBD2; clone_size: NA; v_call: TRBV10-3; cdr3_aa: CAIGRGVSYEQYF; cdr3_nt: TGTGCCATCGGGCGGGGGGTCTCCTACGAGCAGTACTTC
j_call: TRBJ1-5; d_call: NA; clone_size: NA; v_call: TRBV19; cdr3_aa: CASSSQSTGLNQPQHF; cdr3_nt: TGTGCCAGTAGTTCCCAGTCGACAGGCCTGAATCAGCCCCAGCATTTT
j_call: TRBJ2-5; d_call: TRBD1; clone_size: few; v_call: TRBV5-1; cdr3_aa: CASSLKGTGETQYF; cdr3_nt: TGCGCCAGCAGCTTGAAGGGGACAGGAGAGACCCAGTACTTC
j_call: TRBJ1-5; d_call: NA; clone_size: NA; v_call: TRBV7-2; cdr3_aa: CASSSGGLGHWDWQPQHF; cdr3_nt: TGTGCCAGCAGCTCGGGAGGTCTAGGTCACTGGGATTGGCAGCCCCAGCATTTT
j_call: TRBJ1-1; d_call: NA; clone_size: NA; v_call: TRBV29-1; cdr3_aa: CSGKDSGQSTEAFF; cdr3_nt: TGCAGCGGAAAGGATTCAGGGCAGTCCACTGAAGCTTTCTTT
j_call: TRBJ1-2; d_call: NA; clone_size: NA; v_call: TRBV28; cdr3_aa: CASNNINYGYTF; cdr3_nt: TGTGCCAGCAACAACATCAACTATGGCTACACCTTC
j_call: TRBJ1-1; d_call: NA; clone_size: NA; v_call: TRBV7-8; cdr3_aa: CASSLQGNTEAFF; cdr3_nt: TGTGCCAGCAGCTTACAGGGGAACACTGAAGCTTTCTTT
j_call: TRBJ2-3; d_call: TRBD2; clone_size: NA; v_call: TRBV7-2; cdr3_aa: CASSFVGGGASDTQYF; cdr3_nt: TGTGCCAGCAGCTTCGTGGGCGGGGGGGCCTCAGATACGCAGTATTTT
j_call: TRBJ1-1; d_call: NA; clone_size: NA; v_call: TRBV2; cdr3_aa: CASSPQSPRVVGRLYTEAFF; cdr3_nt: TGTGCCAGCAGTCCCCAAAGTCCCCGCGTAGTCGGCAGGTTATACACTGAAGCTTTCTTT
j_call: TRBJ2-1; d_call: TRBD2; clone_size: NA; v_call: TRBV5-1; cdr3_aa: CASSPRTSGGLVWEQFF; cdr3_nt: TGCGCCAGCAGCCCACGGACTAGCGGGGGTCTTGTGTGGGAGCAGTTCTTC
j_call: TRBJ1-4; d_call: TRBD1; clone_size: medium-sized; v_call: TRBV6-1; cdr3_aa: CASRGTGTENEKLFF; cdr3_nt: TGTGCCAGCAGGGGAACCGGGACAGAGAATGAAAAACTGTTTTTT
j_call: TRBJ1-4; d_call: NA; clone_size: few; v_call: TRBV7-2; cdr3_aa: CASSLRTATSTNEKLFF; cdr3_nt: TGTGCCAGCAGCCTGCGGACAGCAACGTCAACTAATGAAAAACTGTTTTTT
j_call: TRBJ2-5; d_call: TRBD1; clone_size: NA; v_call: TRBV5-1; cdr3_aa: CASSPLGTGRQETQYF; cdr3_nt: TGCGCCAGCAGCCCCTTAGGGACAGGGCGGCAAGAGACCCAGTACTTC